These T cell receptor beta chains were read from a single sample in a study of OX40 agonist ivuxolimab in advanced cancers. TCRdb keeps only in-frame clones here, not all; method: immunoSEQ multiplex PCR. Of approximately 91,000 clones listed, around 87% are singletons. The sample consisted of CD4+ or CD8+ T cells sorted from blood, taken in a trial of the OX40 agonist ivuxolimab. These receptors all stem from an adult with an advanced solid tumor such as melanoma, head and neck, liver or kidney cancer. CDR3s include the opening cysteine and the closing phenylalanine or tryptophan. A D gene is named only where the DNA matches it firmly. Not all rows give a size; the values are once, few, many and, for expanded clones, a class.

V gene	clone size	J gene	D gene	CDR3 protein	CDR3 DNA
TRBV7-2	-	TRBJ1-2	-	CASSLVGYGYTF	TGTGCCAGCAGCTTAGTCGGGTATGGCTACACCTTC
TRBV5-6	-	TRBJ2-3	-	CASSLPVGWGTDTQYF	TGTGCCAGCAGCCTCCCCGTGGGTTGGGGCACAGATACGCAGTATTTT
TRBV10-2	-	TRBJ2-1	TRBD2	CASSVPRAGYYNEQFF	TGCGCCAGCAGCGTCCCCAGAGCGGGGTACTACAATGAGCAGTTCTTC
TRBV18	-	TRBJ2-2	TRBD1	CASSPPGQMSNTGELFF	TGTGCCAGCTCACCACCGGGACAGATGTCGAACACCGGGGAGCTGTTTTTT
TRBV19	-	TRBJ2-6	TRBD1	CASSRGQGDGANVLTF	TGTGCCAGTAGTCGGGGACAGGGGGACGGGGCCAACGTCCTGACTTTC
TRBV30	-	TRBJ2-2	-	CAGGPWTGELFF	TGTGCCGGAGGGCCCTGGACCGGGGAGCTGTTTTTT
TRBV4-3	-	TRBJ1-3	-	CASSQERRGSGNTIYF	TGCGCCAGCAGCCAAGAAAGAAGGGGCTCTGGAAACACCATATATTTT
TRBV10-3	-	TRBJ1-5	TRBD1	CAISRTGDNQPQHF	TGTGCCATCAGTCGGACAGGGGACAATCAGCCCCAGCATTTT
TRBV19	few	TRBJ2-7	TRBD1	CASSIGGTGRDEQYF	TGTGCCAGTAGTATTGGCGGGACAGGGAGGGACGAGCAGTACTTC
TRBV10-1	-	TRBJ2-3	TRBD2	CASSGLAGGPQYF	TGCGCCAGCAGTGGACTAGCGGGGGGGCCTCAGTATTTT
TRBV9	-	TRBJ2-1	TRBD2	CASSVGLAGVLSSYNEQFF	TGTGCCAGCAGCGTCGGACTAGCGGGGGTTCTGAGCTCCTACAATGAGCAGTTCTTC
TRBV7-3	-	TRBJ2-3	-	CASSLNPTNPSTDTQYF	TGTGCCAGCAGCTTAAACCCGACCAACCCTAGCACAGATACGCAGTATTTT
TRBV6-5	-	TRBJ1-2	-	CASSLYRGYGYGYTF	TGTGCCAGCAGTTTGTATCGGGGGTATGGCTATGGCTACACCTTC
TRBV15	-	TRBJ1-2	-	CATSRDLGGGLGGYTF	TGTGCCACCAGCAGAGATCTTGGGGGAGGCCTCGGTGGCTACACCTTC
TRBV7-2	-	TRBJ2-3	-	CASSLGGPSPQYF	TGTGCCAGCAGCCTAGGGGGGCCCTCCCCGCAGTATTTT
TRBV19	-	TRBJ1-2	TRBD1	CASWAAQGGYGYTF	TGTGCCAGTTGGGCAGCACAGGGGGGTTATGGCTACACCTTC
TRBV2	-	TRBJ2-3	TRBD1	CASSGPLGGLQDTQYF	TGTGCCAGCAGTGGCCCCTTAGGGGGCCTCCAAGATACGCAGTATTTT
TRBV11-3	-	TRBJ2-2	-	CASSSHGAAGELFF	TGTGCCAGCAGCTCTCACGGGGCGGCGGGGGAGCTGTTTTTT
TRBV25-1	-	TRBJ2-1	-	CASSEVGDQFF	TGTGCCAGCAGTGAAGTAGGGGACCAGTTCTTC
TRBV4-2	-	TRBJ2-7	-	CASSPESTWTTSSYEQYF	TGTGCCAGCAGCCCCGAGTCGACCTGGACGACAAGCTCCTACGAGCAGTACTTC
TRBV5-1	-	TRBJ2-1	TRBD1	CASSGGQGPYNEQFF	TGCGCCAGCAGCGGGGGACAGGGCCCCTACAATGAGCAGTTCTTC
TRBV19	-	TRBJ1-2	-	CASSIGQGGNYGYTF	TGTGCCAGTAGTATAGGCCAGGGAGGGAACTATGGCTACACCTTC
TRBV9	-	TRBJ1-4	-	CASSVGPGDGINEKLFF	TGTGCCAGCAGCGTAGGGCCTGGGGACGGTATTAATGAAAAACTGTTTTTT
TRBV7-2	-	TRBJ1-4	TRBD1	CASSSQGANEKLFF	TGTGCCAGCAGCTCACAGGGGGCGAATGAAAAACTGTTTTTT
TRBV5-1	-	TRBJ1-1	TRBD1	CASSLKEGAIKGAFF	TGCGCCAGCAGCTTGAAGGAGGGGGCAATCAAGGGAGCTTTCTTT
TRBV5-1	-	TRBJ2-2	-	CASSQTTGLTGELFF	TGCGCCAGCAGCCAAACGACAGGTCTCACCGGGGAGCTGTTTTTT
TRBV27	-	TRBJ2-7	TRBD1	CASSFGTGKYEQYF	TGTGCCAGCAGTTTTGGGACAGGAAAATACGAGCAGTACTTC
TRBV5-4	once	TRBJ2-2	-	CASSLDDAGELFF	TGTGCCAGCAGCTTGGATGACGCCGGGGAGCTGTTTTTT
TRBV7-9	-	TRBJ2-7	-	CASSAPPRREQYF	TGTGCCAGCAGCGCCCCGCCCCGAAGGGAGCAGTACTTC
TRBV7-9	-	TRBJ1-4	-	CASSLNPTGRANEKLFF	TGTGCCAGCAGTTTAAACCCCACAGGGAGAGCTAATGAAAAACTGTTTTTT
TRBV9	-	TRBJ2-1	TRBD1	CASSDRQGAKNEQFF	TGTGCCAGCAGCGACCGACAGGGGGCGAAAAATGAGCAGTTCTTC
TRBV5-4	-	TRBJ1-1	-	CASSLDDTEAFF	TGTGCCAGCAGCTTGGACGACACTGAAGCTTTCTTT
TRBV2	-	TRBJ1-5	TRBD1	CASSGPGGQKNQPQHF	TGTGCCAGCAGTGGGCCGGGGGGACAGAAGAATCAGCCCCAGCATTTT
TRBV12-5	-	TRBJ1-3	-	CASGRYSGNTIYF	TGTGCTAGTGGTAGATACTCTGGAAACACCATATATTTT
TRBV5-8	-	TRBJ1-2	-	CASRNPNYGYTF	TGTGCCAGCAGGAACCCGAACTATGGCTACACCTTC
TRBV6-4	-	TRBJ1-2	-	CASSDSVGDGYTF	TGTGCCAGCAGTGACTCGGTAGGGGATGGCTACACCTTC
TRBV6-1	-	TRBJ2-2	TRBD1	CASRDREPARELFF	TGTGCCAGCAGGGACAGGGAACCCGCCCGGGAGCTGTTTTTT
TRBV18	few	TRBJ2-1	TRBD2	CASSPPLSGGAANEQFF	TGTGCCAGCTCACCCCCGCTGAGCGGGGGGGCCGCGAATGAGCAGTTCTTC
TRBV12-5	-	TRBJ2-1	-	CASGKGMVDNEQFF	TGTGCTAGTGGAAAAGGAATGGTGGACAATGAGCAGTTCTTC
TRBV9	-	TRBJ2-1	-	CASSVVQGNEQFF	TGTGCCAGCAGCGTAGTTCAGGGCAATGAGCAGTTCTTC
TRBV7-9	-	TRBJ1-5	TRBD1	CASRSGGADNQPQHF	TGTGCCAGCAGGTCAGGGGGCGCGGACAATCAGCCCCAGCATTTT
TRBV5-1	-	TRBJ2-1	-	CASSLVGRLGYNEQFF	TGCGCCAGCAGCTTGGTCGGCAGGCTAGGCTACAATGAGCAGTTCTTC
TRBV5-1	few	TRBJ1-3	-	CASSRNRSGNTIYF	TGCGCCAGCAGCCGTAACAGAAGTGGAAACACCATATATTTT
TRBV18	few	TRBJ2-2	-	CASSRAVANTGELFF	TGTGCCAGCTCACGGGCGGTGGCGAACACCGGGGAGCTGTTTTTT
TRBV7-2	-	TRBJ1-3	-	CASSLGTGTVRNTIYF	TGTGCCAGCAGCTTAGGAACCGGGACTGTAAGAAACACCATATATTTT
TRBV19	once	TRBJ1-4	-	CASSIGGTGHEKLFF	TGTGCCAGTAGTATAGGGGGAACAGGGCACGAAAAACTGTTTTTT
TRBV6-5	-	TRBJ1-2	-	CASRPDLRANYGYTF	TGTGCCAGCAGACCGGACCTGAGAGCTAACTATGGCTACACCTTC
TRBV7-9	-	TRBJ2-1	-	CASSLGQTPGNEQFF	TGTGCCAGCAGCTTAGGTCAAACCCCGGGTAATGAGCAGTTCTTC
TRBV15	-	TRBJ1-2	-	CATSRDRGNRPNYGYTF	TGTGCCACCAGCAGAGATCGGGGGAACAGGCCAAACTATGGCTACACCTTC
TRBV9	-	TRBJ1-1	-	CASSVNKGDTEAFF	TGTGCCAGCAGCGTGAATAAGGGGGACACTGAAGCTTTCTTT
TRBV5-1	-	TRBJ1-1	-	CASSLGPANTEAFF	TGCGCCAGCAGCTTGGGACCGGCGAACACTGAAGCTTTCTTT
TRBV5-4	-	TRBJ1-1	-	CASSGGTHTEAFF	TGTGCCAGCAGCGGTGGGACACATACTGAAGCTTTCTTT
TRBV19	few	TRBJ1-5	-	CASRGLTGNQPQHF	TGTGCCAGTAGGGGCTTGACAGGAAATCAGCCCCAGCATTTT
TRBV7-9	-	TRBJ1-4	-	CASSLVGSGEKLFF	TGTGCCAGCAGCTTAGTGGGATCCGGCGAAAAACTGTTTTTT
TRBV7-2	-	TRBJ2-2	-	CASSLSGTNTGELFF	TGTGCCAGCAGCTTAAGCGGCACGAACACCGGGGAGCTGTTTTTT